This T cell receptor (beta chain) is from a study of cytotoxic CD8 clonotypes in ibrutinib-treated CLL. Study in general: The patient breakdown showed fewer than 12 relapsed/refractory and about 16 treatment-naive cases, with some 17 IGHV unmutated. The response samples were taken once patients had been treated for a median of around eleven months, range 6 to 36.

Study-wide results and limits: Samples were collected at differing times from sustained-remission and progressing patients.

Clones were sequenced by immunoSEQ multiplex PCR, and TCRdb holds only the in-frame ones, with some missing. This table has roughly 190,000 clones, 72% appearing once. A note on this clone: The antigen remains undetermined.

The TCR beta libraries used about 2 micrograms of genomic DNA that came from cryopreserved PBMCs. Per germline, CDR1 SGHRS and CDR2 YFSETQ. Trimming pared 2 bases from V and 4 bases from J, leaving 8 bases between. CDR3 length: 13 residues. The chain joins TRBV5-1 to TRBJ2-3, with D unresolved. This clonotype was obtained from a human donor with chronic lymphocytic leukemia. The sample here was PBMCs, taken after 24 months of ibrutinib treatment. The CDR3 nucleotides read TGCGCCAGCAGCTTAACGGGCTCAGATACGCAGTATTTT. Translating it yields CASSLTGSDTQYF.